The 22 T cell receptor beta chains listed next were all sequenced from one sample in a study of blood T cell repertoires in COVID-19 (dated by TCRdb to between 2020 and 2021). Receptor amplification or capture employed the immunoSEQ multiplex PCR assay. TCRdb provides this immuneACCESS table in a form limited to in-frame rearrangements. Some clones are lacking; in checked studies, under half of them reflect an unresolved V gene, and why the rest are absent is not known. Counted in this sample were 100,000 to 150,000 clones; around four fifths of them appeared once. The top ten clonotypes cover 20% to 25% of the sample. The sample taken for sequencing was peripheral blood. The receptors originated from a human donor in a cohort sampled during active COVID-19.

The V call is TRBV12-3 or TRBV12-4, the J call TRBJ2-3; 10 bases fit TRBD2. This CDR3 spans 13 amino acids. V gave up 8 bases and J gave up 5 bases; unmatched junction bases: 4. The CDR3 DNA reads as TGTGCCAGCGGGGAGCGGGAGGGAGATACGCAGTATTTT. Protein: CASGEREGDTQYF.

The chain uses TRBV19 and TRBJ2-7; D is perhaps TRBD2 (6 bases). Germline V gene lookup returns CDR1 LNHDA and CDR2 SQIVND (reference sequence). Deletions cut 3 bases from V and 0 bases from J, with 15 bases between. This CDR3 has 16 residues. In DNA form, the CDR3 reads TGTGCCAGTAGTATTATTGGAGGGGCCATCTCCTACGAGCAGTACTTC. This sequence encodes CASSIIGGAISYEQYF.

This clone is a singleton in its sample. The V gene is TRBV19, the J gene TRBJ2-5; tentatively, D is TRBD1 (5 bases). V gave up 4 bases and J gave up 1 base, with 10 bases separating them. Germline-derived CDR1 and CDR2 are LNHDA and SQIVND (reference sequence). This CDR3 contains 14 residues. CDR3 loop: CASSTSTVQETQYF. The CDR3 DNA reads as TGTGCCAGTAGTACCTCGACAGTCCAAGAGACCCAGTACTTC.

This clone was observed a few times. The rearrangement joins TRBV11-2 to TRBJ2-1; no definite D call. The CDR3 consists of 13 residues. Per germline, CDR1 SGHAT and CDR2 FQNNGV. Trimming stripped 4 bases from V and 4 bases from J, with 8 bases between. CDR3 sequence (DNA): TGTGCCAGCAGCTCACACGGGTACAATGAGCAGTTCTTC. This encodes CASSSHGYNEQFF.

For the CDR3, the DNA is TGTGCCAGCAGCTTAGTAGGCCCAGGACAGGGGCGAACCTACGAGCAGTACTTC. It is translated as CASSLVGPGQGRTYEQYF. The gene calls are TRBV7-6 and TRBJ2-7; 9 bases map to TRBD1. The V and J ends lost 1 base and 2 bases, in that order; junction bases with no gene match: 12. This CDR3 is built from 18 residues. Germline V gene data show CDR1 as SGHVS and CDR2 as FNYEAQ.

This rearrangement joins TRBV7-2 to TRBJ2-1; 10 nucleotides agree with TRBD2. Germline V gene lookup returns CDR1 SGHTA and CDR2 FQGNSA. Germline trimming cut 4 bases from V and 7 bases from J; bases unmatched to any gene: 10. There are 16 residues in the CDR3. CDR3 sequence: CASSSLAGRAGNEQFF. The CDR3 nucleotides are TGTGCCAGCAGCTCACTAGCGGGGAGGGCCGGGAATGAGCAGTTCTTC.

The chain joins TRBV19 to TRBJ2-4, with TRBD1 matching over 7 bases. The CDR3 has 18 residues. With V trimmed by 10 bases and J by 0 bases, 18 bases remained unmatched. From germline, CDR1 is LNHDA and CDR2 SQIVND (reference sequence). Written as DNA, the CDR3 is TGTGCCATCAAGGGGGCCCGAGGGGCAAGAGAAGCCAAAAACATTCAGTACTTC. Translation gives CAIKGARGAREAKNIQYF.

J is TRBJ2-7 and V is TRBV20-1; D unresolved. The CDR3 sequence is 15 residues long. Trimming pared 3 bases from V and 2 bases from J, leaving 17 bases between. CDR1 and CDR2 from the germline V gene are DFQATT and SNEGSKA (reference sequence). The chain's CDR3 is CSASDRRLATYEQYF. The CDR3 DNA is TGCAGTGCTAGTGATCGGAGACTTGCTACCTACGAGCAGTACTTC.

The chain recombines TRBV3-1 (or the pseudogene TRBV3-2) with TRBJ1-2, with 8 nucleotides matching TRBD1. V shed 1 base and J 7 bases; nucleotides not matched to a gene: 2. This CDR3 is 13 amino acids long. Germline V lookup: CDR1 LGHDT, CDR2 YNNKEL (reference sequence). The CDR3 nucleotides are TGTGCCAGCAGCCAAGGACAGGGGTCTGGCTACACCTTC. Its translation: CASSQGQGSGYTF.

The chain joins TRBV28 to TRBJ1-1, with D tentatively TRBD1 (5 bases). V shed 2 bases and J shed 3 bases, with 13 bases lying between them. CDR1 MDHEN and CDR2 SYDVKM come from the germline V gene. CDR3 length: 15 amino acids. The CDR3 is CASSLPTRGDTEAFF. The CDR3 nucleotides are TGTGCCAGCAGTTTACCCACCCGGGGGGACACTGAAGCTTTCTTT. The full variable domain, in which reference TRBV28 and TRBJ1-1 provide the parts outside the CDR3, is DVKVTQSSRYLVKRTGEKVFLECVQDMDHENMFWYRQDPGLGLRLIYFSYDVKMKEKGDIPEGYSVSREKKERFSLILESASTNQTSMYLCASSLPTRGDTEAFFGQGTRLTVV.

The chain employs TRBV5-4 and TRBJ2-3; perhaps TRBD2 as D (5 bases). Deletions cut 6 bases from V and 5 bases from J, with 13 bases between. From germline, CDR1 is SGHNT and CDR2 YYREEE (reference sequence). This CDR3 has 13 amino acids. Here the CDR3 DNA reads TGTGCCAGCACCTTAAGAGGGCTAGATACGCAGTATTTT. This sequence encodes CASTLRGLDTQYF. The full variable domain, completed using reference TRBV5-4 and TRBJ2-3, is ETGVTQSPTHLIKTRGQQVTLRCSSQSGHNTVSWYQQALGQGPQFIFQYYREEENGRGNFPPRFSGLQFPNYSSELNVNALELDDSALYLCASTLRGLDTQYFGPGTRLTVL.

The chain couples TRBV19 to TRBJ1-4; 8 nucleotides match TRBD1. J was trimmed by 7 bases and V by 5 bases; bases with no gene match: 12. The germline CDR1 and CDR2 sequences are LNHDA and SQIVND (reference sequence). CDR3 size: 16 residues. CDR3 sequence (DNA): TGTGCCAGTAGTCTTACGACAGGGGTGCGGAGTGAAAAACTGTTTTTT. It encodes CASSLTTGVRSEKLFF.

The rearrangement uses TRBV18 and TRBJ2-1, with 15 bases fitting TRBD2. This CDR3 spans 18 amino acids. Germline V gene data show CDR1 as KGHSH and CDR2 as LQKENI. Trimming cost V 0 bases and J 4 bases; bases outside gene matches: 4. CDR3 amino acids: CASSPPWTSGGGYNEQFF. CDR3 bases: TGTGCCAGCTCACCACCCTGGACTAGCGGGGGGGGTTACAATGAGCAGTTCTTC.

For the CDR3, the DNA is TGTGCCAGCAGCCGAAGACAGGGCGCACGGGACACCCAGTACTTC. It yields the protein CASSRRQGARDTQYF. The rearrangement uses TRBV5-4 and TRBJ2-5; 7 bases map to TRBD1. Germline V CDR1 and CDR2: SGHNT, YYREEE (reference sequence). J was trimmed by 8 bases and V by 4 bases; bases with no gene match: 14. The CDR3 is 15 residues long.

The rearrangement uses TRBV30 and TRBJ1-1; D unclear. Trimming took off 0 bases at V and 6 bases at J, with 8 bases between the two ends. CDR1 GTSNPN and CDR2 SVGIG come from the germline V gene (reference sequence). The CDR3 covers 12 residues. CDR3 in amino acids: CAWSVGGAEAFF. The DNA for the CDR3 is TGTGCCTGGAGTGTGGGAGGCGCTGAAGCTTTCTTT.

The V and J genes are TRBV4-2 and TRBJ1-4, with D tentatively TRBD1 (6 bases). The germline V gene has CDR1 LGHNA and CDR2 YNFKEQ. This CDR3 has 15 amino acids. V lost 1 base and J lost 4, with 10 bases in between. CDR3 DNA sequence: TGTGCCAGCAGCCAAGGGGGAGGGGGTAATGAAAAACTGTTTTTT. This encodes CASSQGGGGNEKLFF.

The V gene is TRBV9, the J gene TRBJ1-2, with 8 positions matching TRBD1. The CDR3 contains 16 residues. Germline CDR1 reads SGDLS; CDR2 reads YYNGEE. With 4 bases clipped from V and 5 bases from J, the junction kept 13 bases outside the gene matches. CDR3 nucleotide sequence: TGTGCCAGCAGCACCCCGACAGGGGCGGTTGCTTATGGCTACACCTTC. Its translation is CASSTPTGAVAYGYTF.

The chain combines TRBV5-1 with TRBJ2-5, with 12 bases lining up with TRBD2. The germline V gene has CDR1 SGHRS and CDR2 YFSETQ. CDR3 size: 16 residues. V shed 3 bases, J shed 5 bases, and the junction held 8 bases outside the gene matches. CDR3 protein: CASSSGLAGWPETQYF. The CDR3 DNA reads TGCGCCAGCAGCTCGGGACTAGCGGGTTGGCCGGAGACCCAGTACTTC.

In this sample, this clone turned up once. V gene TRBV6-1 combines with J gene TRBJ2-3; unclear D gene. V shed 2 bases and J shed 0 bases, with 9 bases lying between them. This CDR3 contains 15 residues. Germline V lookup: CDR1 MNHNS, CDR2 SASEGT. Here the CDR3 DNA reads TGTGCCAGCAGTGAATTAGCTTCTAGCACAGATACGCAGTATTTT. The encoded protein is CASSELASSTDTQYF.

The rearrangement uses TRBV6-6 and TRBJ1-2, with D possibly TRBD1 on 5 matching bases. Trimming pared 0 bases from V and 8 bases from J, leaving 16 bases between. The V gene's germline CDR1 is MNHNY and CDR2 SVGAGI (reference sequence). The CDR3 is 15 residues long. This CDR3 is CASSYSGQERKGYTF. The DNA of the CDR3 is TGTGCCAGCAGTTACTCGGGGCAGGAGCGTAAAGGCTACACCTTC.

The chain is built from TRBV4-2 and TRBJ1-2; D is uncertain. Trimming removed 0 bases at V and 0 bases at J, with 8 bases between. Germline V gives CDR1 LGHNA, CDR2 YNFKEQ. The CDR3 totals 15 residues. CDR3 bases: TGTGCCAGCAGCCAAGATGGGAGGGCTAACTATGGCTACACCTTC. This gives the protein CASSQDGRANYGYTF.

This clone was observed a few times. This rearrangement joins TRBV7-9 to TRBJ1-1; 7 positions match TRBD1. This CDR3 contains 17 residues. The germline gives CDR1 SEHNR, CDR2 FQNEAQ (reference sequence). The J segment lost 0 bases and the V segment lost 5 bases, leaving 12 bases of the junction unmatched. The chain's CDR3 is CASSAHGTDKMNTEAFF. DNA of the CDR3: TGTGCCAGCAGCGCCCACGGGACAGACAAAATGAACACTGAAGCTTTCTTT.